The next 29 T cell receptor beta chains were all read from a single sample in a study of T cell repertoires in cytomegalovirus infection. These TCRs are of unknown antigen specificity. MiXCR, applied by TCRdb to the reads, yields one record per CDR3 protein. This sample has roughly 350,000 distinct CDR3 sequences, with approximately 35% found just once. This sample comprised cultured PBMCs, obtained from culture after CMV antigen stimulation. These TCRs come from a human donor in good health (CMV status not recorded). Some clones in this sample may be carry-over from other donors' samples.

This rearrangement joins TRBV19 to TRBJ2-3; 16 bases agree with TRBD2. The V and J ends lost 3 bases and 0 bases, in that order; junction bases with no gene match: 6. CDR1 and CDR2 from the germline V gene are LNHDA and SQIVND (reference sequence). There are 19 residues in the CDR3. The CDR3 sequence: CASSMGLAGGRQSTDTQYF. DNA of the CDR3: TGTGCCAGTAGTATGGGACTAGCGGGAGGGCGACAGAGCACAGATACGCAGTATTTT.

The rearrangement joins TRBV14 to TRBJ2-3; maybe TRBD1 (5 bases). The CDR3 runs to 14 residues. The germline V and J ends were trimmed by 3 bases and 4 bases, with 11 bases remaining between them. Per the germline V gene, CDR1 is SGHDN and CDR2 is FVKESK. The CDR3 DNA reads TGTGCCAGCAGCCAGACAGTTATCGCAGATACGCAGTATTTT. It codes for CASSQTVIADTQYF.

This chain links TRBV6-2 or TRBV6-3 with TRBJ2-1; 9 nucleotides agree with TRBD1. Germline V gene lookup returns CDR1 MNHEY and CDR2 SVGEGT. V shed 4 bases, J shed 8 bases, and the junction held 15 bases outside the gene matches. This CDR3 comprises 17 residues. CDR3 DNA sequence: TGTGCCAGCAGTTGCTCTTTGTCCTGGGACAGGGCCGATGAGCAGTTCTTC. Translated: CASSCSLSWDRADEQFF.

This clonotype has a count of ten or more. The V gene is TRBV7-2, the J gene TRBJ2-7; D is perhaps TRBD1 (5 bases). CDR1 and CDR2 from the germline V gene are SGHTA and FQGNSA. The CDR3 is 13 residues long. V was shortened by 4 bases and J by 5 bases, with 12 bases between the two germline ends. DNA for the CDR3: TGTGCCAGCAGCTCCCTAGGGGTAGACGAGCAGTACTTC. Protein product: CASSSLGVDEQYF.

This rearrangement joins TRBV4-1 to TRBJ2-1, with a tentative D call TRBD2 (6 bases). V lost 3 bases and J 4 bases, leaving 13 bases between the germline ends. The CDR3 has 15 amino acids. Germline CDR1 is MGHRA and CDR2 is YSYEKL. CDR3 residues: CASSQGEALYNEQFF. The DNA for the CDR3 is TGCGCCAGCAGCCAGGGGGAGGCCCTATACAATGAGCAGTTCTTC.

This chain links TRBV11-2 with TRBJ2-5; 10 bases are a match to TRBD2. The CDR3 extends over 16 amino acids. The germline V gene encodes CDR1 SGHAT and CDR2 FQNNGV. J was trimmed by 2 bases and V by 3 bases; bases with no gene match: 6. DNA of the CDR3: TGTGCCAGCAGCTTGTCCGGGACTAGCGCACAAGAGACCCAGTACTTC. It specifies CASSLSGTSAQETQYF.

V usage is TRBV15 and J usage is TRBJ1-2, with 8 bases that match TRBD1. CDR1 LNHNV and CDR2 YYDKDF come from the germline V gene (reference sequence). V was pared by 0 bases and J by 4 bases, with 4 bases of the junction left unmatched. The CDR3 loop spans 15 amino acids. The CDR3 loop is CATSRETGGIYGYTF. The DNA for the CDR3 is TGTGCCACCAGCAGAGAAACAGGGGGGATCTATGGCTACACCTTC.

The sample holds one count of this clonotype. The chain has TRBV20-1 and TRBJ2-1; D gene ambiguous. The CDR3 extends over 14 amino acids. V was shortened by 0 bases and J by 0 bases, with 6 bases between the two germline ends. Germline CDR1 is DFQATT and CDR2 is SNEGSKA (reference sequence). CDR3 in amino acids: CSARELLSYNEQFF. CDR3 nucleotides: TGCAGTGCTAGAGAACTGCTCTCCTACAATGAGCAGTTCTTC.

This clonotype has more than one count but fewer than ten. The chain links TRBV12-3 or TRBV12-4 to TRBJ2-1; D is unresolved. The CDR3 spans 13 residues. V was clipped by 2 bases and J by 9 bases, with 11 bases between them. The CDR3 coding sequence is TGTGCCAGCAGTTTACGAGTAGGCGTTGAGCAGTTCTTC. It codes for CASSLRVGVEQFF.

The CDR3 protein is CASSLVTGTAFF. In DNA form, the CDR3 reads TGTGCCAGCAGCTTAGTCACCGGTACAGCTTTCTTT. The rearrangement joins TRBV7-9 to TRBJ1-1; no definite D call. The CDR3 runs 12 residues. Trimming took 1 base from V and 10 from J, leaving 10 bases between them. The V gene's germline CDR1 is SEHNR and CDR2 FQNEAQ (reference sequence).

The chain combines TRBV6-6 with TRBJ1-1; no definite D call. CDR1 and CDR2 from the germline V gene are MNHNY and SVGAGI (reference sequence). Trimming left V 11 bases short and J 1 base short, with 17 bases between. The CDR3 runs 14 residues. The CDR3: CACGPPHGNTEAFF. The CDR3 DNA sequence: TGTGCCTGCGGGCCCCCTCATGGGAACACTGAAGCTTTCTTT.

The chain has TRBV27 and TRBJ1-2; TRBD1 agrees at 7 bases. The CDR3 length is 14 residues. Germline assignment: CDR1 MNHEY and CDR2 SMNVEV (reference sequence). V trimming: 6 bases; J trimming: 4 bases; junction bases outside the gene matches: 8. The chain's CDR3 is CASSLSGTAYGYTF. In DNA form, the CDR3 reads TGTGCCAGCAGCCTATCCGGGACAGCCTATGGCTACACCTTC.

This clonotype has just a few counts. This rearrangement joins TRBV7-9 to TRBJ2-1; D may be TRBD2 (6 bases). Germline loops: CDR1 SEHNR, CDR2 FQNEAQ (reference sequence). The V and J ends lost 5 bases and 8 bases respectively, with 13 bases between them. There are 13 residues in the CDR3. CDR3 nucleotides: TGTGCCAGCAGCATACTAGCCTTGGATGAGCAGTTCTTC. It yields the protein CASSILALDEQFF.

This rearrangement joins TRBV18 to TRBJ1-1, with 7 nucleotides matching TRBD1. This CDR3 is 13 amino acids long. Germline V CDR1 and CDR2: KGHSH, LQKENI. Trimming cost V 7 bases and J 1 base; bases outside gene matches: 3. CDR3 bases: TGTGCCAGCTTTACAGGGGAGAACACTGAAGCTTTCTTT. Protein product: CASFTGENTEAFF.

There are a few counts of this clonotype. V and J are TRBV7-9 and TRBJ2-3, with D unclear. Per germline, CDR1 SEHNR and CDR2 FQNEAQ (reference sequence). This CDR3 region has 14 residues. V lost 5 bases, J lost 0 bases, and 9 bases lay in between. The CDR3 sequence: CASSPTVSTDTQYF. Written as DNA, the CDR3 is TGTGCCAGCAGCCCCACGGTTAGCACAGATACGCAGTATTTT.

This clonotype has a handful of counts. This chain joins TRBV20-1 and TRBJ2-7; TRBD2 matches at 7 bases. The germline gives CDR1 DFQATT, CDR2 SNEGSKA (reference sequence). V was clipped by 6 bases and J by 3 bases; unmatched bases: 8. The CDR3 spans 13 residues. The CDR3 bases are TGCAGTGCGATCGGGACTACCCTCTACGAGCAGTACTTC. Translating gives CSAIGTTLYEQYF.

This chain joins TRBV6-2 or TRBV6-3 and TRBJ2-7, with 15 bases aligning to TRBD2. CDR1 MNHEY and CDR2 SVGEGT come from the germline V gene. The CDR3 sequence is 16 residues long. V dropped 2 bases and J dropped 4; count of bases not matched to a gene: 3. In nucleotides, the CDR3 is TGTGCCAGCAGTTACGGTGGGACTAGCGGGAGGTACGAGCAGTACGTC. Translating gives CASSYGGTSGRYEQYV.

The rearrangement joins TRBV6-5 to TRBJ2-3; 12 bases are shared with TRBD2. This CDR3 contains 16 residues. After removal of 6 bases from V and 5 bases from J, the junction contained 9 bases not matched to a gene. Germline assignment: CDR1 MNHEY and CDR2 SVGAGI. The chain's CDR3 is CASSRTSGVRGDTQYF. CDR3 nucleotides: TGTGCCAGCAGCAGGACTAGCGGGGTTCGGGGAGATACGCAGTATTTT.

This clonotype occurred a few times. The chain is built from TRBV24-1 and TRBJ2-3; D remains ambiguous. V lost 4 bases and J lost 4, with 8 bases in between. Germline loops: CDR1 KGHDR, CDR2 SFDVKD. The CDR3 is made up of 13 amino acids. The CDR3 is CATSDLGSDTQYF. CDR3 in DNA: TGTGCCACCAGTGACCTCGGGTCAGATACGCAGTATTTT.

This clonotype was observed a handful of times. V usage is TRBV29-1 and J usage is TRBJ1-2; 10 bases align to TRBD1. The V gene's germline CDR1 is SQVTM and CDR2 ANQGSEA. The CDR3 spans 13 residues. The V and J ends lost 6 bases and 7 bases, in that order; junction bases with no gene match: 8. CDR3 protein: CSVPPTGGPGYTF. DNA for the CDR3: TGCAGCGTCCCTCCGACAGGGGGCCCTGGCTACACCTTC.

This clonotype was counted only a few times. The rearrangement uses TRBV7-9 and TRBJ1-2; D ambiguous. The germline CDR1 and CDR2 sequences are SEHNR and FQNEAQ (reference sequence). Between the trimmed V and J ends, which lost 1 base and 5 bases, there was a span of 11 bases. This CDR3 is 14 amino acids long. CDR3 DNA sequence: TGTGCCAGCAGCTTAGTCCAGACCCGATATGGCTACACCTTC. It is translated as CASSLVQTRYGYTF.

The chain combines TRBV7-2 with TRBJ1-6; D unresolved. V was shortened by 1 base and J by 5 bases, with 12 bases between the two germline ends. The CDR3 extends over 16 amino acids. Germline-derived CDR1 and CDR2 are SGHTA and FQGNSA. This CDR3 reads CASSLGPGLDNSPLHF. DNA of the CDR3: TGTGCCAGCAGCTTAGGACCGGGGTTGGATAATTCACCCCTCCACTTT.

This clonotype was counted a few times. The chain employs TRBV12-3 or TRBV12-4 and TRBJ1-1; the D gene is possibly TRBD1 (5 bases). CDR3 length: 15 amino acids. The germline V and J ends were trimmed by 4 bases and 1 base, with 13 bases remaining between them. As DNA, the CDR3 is TGTGCCAGCAGTTGGGGGTCTATGCGGAACACTGAAGCTTTCTTT. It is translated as CASSWGSMRNTEAFF.

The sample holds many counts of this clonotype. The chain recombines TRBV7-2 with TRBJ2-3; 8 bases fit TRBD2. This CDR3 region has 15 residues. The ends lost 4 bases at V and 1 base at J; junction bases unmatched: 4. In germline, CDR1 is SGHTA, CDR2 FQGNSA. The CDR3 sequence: CASSSAGEGTDTQYF. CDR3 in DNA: TGTGCCAGCAGCTCAGCGGGAGAAGGCACAGATACGCAGTATTTT.

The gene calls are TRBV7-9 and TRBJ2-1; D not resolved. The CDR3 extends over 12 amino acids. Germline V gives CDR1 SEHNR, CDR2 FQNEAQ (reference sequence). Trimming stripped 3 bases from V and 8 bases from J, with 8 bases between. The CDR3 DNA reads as TGTGCCAGCAGCTTGGGGATGGATGAGCAGTTCTTC. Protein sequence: CASSLGMDEQFF.

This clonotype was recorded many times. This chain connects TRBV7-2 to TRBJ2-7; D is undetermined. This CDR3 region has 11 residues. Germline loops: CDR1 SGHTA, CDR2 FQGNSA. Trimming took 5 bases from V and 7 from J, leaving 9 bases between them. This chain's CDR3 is CASSRYREQYF. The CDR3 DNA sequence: TGTGCCAGCAGCCGCTACCGAGAGCAGTACTTC.

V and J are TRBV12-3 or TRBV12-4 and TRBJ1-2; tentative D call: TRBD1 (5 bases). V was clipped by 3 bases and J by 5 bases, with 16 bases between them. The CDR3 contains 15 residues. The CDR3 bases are TGTGCCAGCAGTTTTTCCGCGTCGGGGGGTTATGGCTACACCTTC. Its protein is CASSFSASGGYGYTF.

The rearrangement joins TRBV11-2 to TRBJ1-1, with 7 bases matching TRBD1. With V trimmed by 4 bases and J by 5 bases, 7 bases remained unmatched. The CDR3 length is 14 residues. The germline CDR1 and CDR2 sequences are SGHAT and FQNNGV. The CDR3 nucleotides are TGTGCCAGCAGCTACAGGGGCCGGGGTACTGAAGCTTTCTTT. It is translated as CASSYRGRGTEAFF.

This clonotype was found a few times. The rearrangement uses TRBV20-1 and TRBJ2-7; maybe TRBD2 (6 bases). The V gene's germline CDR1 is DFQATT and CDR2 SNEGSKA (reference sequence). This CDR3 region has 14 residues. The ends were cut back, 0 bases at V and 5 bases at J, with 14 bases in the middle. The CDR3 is CSAREAGRSNEQYV. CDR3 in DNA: TGCAGTGCTAGAGAGGCCGGGAGATCCAACGAGCAGTACGTC.